This TCR beta chain was obtained from a study of control samples from healthy donors and cancer patients (dated by TCRdb to 2018 to 2021). The CDR3 measures 14 amino acids from cysteine to phenylalanine. Of the read, only the CDR3 DNA is kept; its 42 bases are in frame from base 1. CDR1 and CDR2 were assigned from the germline V gene as KGHSH and LQKENI. Trimming leaves V shorter by 3 bases and J shorter by 7 bases, with the junction holding 4 bases beyond the gene matches. Points on this clone: It has no known antigen specificity. No base qualities exist here, and no much larger clone lies one base off it.

The library was generated by the immunoSEQ multiplex PCR assay. TCRdb took this table from immuneACCESS and kept in-frame rearrangements with V and J called. Such tables lack part of the clones; where checked against another copy, unresolved V genes explain under half of the gap, and the rest is unexplained. In this sample the table shows 84,000 or so clones, 91% of which occur a single time. Roughly a sixth of the sample belongs to the ten largest clones. The TCR comes from a man aged 45-65 years in good health. The sample was blood. The chain was built from TRBV18 and TRBJ1-4, with 8 junctional bases fitting TRBD1. The DNA sequence is TGTGCCAGCTCACCGACAGGGACAGGTGAAAAACTGTTTTTT. Translation gives CASSPTGTGEKLFF.